The 25 T cell receptor beta chains in this list originate from one sample, sequenced in a study of blood T cell repertoires in COVID-19. Generated by immunoSEQ multiplex PCR, the TCRdb table keeps only in-frame clones and is missing some. The sample yields under 150,000 clones, 88% seen once. Source material: peripheral blood. Source of these receptors: a human donor in a cohort sampled during active COVID-19.

Remarks on this clone: One end of the junction is discordant with germline, which a read error may explain. The chain uses TRBV5-8 and TRBJ2-5; the D gene is possibly TRBD2 (5 bases). This CDR3 is built from 15 residues. From germline, CDR1 is SGHTS and CDR2 YDEGEE. The CDR3 DNA sequence: TGTGCCAACAGCCGATGGACTGGTGTCGGAGAGACCCAGTACTTC. Translation gives CANSRWTGVGETQYF.

This sequence joins TRBV7-9 and TRBJ1-1; D is unclear. From germline, CDR1 is SEHNR and CDR2 FQNEAQ (reference sequence). There are 13 residues in the CDR3. V dropped 4 bases and J dropped 1 base, with 7 bases sitting between them. For the CDR3, the DNA is TGTGCCAGCAGCTCCCGAGGGAACACTGAAGCTTTCTTT. The encoded protein is CASSSRGNTEAFF.

This rearrangement joins TRBV19 to TRBJ1-2; D gene unclear. V lost 10 bases and J lost 4, with 13 bases in between. Germline CDR1 and CDR2: LNHDA and SQIVND (reference sequence). This CDR3 is built from 12 residues. The CDR3 DNA reads TGTGCCACCATTCACTCCGGCTATGGCTACACCTTC. Its translation is CATIHSGYGYTF.

The chain combines TRBV7-9 with TRBJ1-1, with D tentatively TRBD1 (5 bases). Trimming took 6 bases from V and 1 from J, leaving 9 bases between them. Germline values: CDR1 SEHNR, CDR2 FQNEAQ (reference sequence). CDR3 size: 13 residues. The CDR3 DNA reads TGTGCCAGCAGAAGAACAGGGAACACTGAAGCTTTCTTT. Amino acids: CASRRTGNTEAFF.

This chain joins TRBV24-1 and TRBJ2-1; 10 nucleotides agree with TRBD2. CDR3 length: 13 amino acids. The J segment lost 6 bases and the V segment lost 7 bases, leaving 2 bases of the junction unmatched. Germline V CDR1 and CDR2: KGHDR, SFDVKD. The CDR3, as DNA: TGTGCCACCAGCCTAGCGGGGGTCAATGAGCAGTTCTTC. This sequence encodes CATSLAGVNEQFF.

The chain employs TRBV27 and TRBJ1-6, with D possibly being TRBD1 (6 bases). V was shortened by 2 bases and J by 5 bases, with 13 bases between the two germline ends. Germline V gene sequence: CDR1 MNHEY, CDR2 SMNVEV (reference sequence). The CDR3 has 16 amino acids. This CDR3 is CASSLPPGQDNSPLHF. In nucleotides, the CDR3 is TGTGCCAGCAGTTTACCTCCGGGACAAGATAATTCACCCCTCCACTTT.

With regard to this clone: This sample includes further DNA sequences coding for the same CDR3. This chain joins TRBV5-1 and TRBJ2-7; possible D gene TRBD2, 7 bases. CDR3 length equals 14 residues. Germline CDR1 SGHRS, CDR2 YFSETQ. Between the trimmed V and J ends, which lost 4 bases and 1 base, there was a span of 12 bases. CDR3 DNA: TGCGCCAGCAGCCTCAGGGGAGGGTCCTACGAGCAGTACTTC. This gives the protein CASSLRGGSYEQYF.

The chain is built from TRBV1 and TRBJ1-1. TRBV1 is a listed pseudogene. The CDR3 consists of 16 residues. The CDR3 sequence is CTSSPRGSGEDTEAFF. The CDR3 nucleotides read TGCACCAGCAGCCCCAGGGGAAGCGGGGAGGACACTGAAGCTTTCTTT.

This chain connects TRBV5-1 to TRBJ2-7; 7 bases match TRBD1. The V segment lost 4 bases and the J segment 5 bases; nucleotides outside the gene matches: 9. Germline loops: CDR1 SGHRS, CDR2 YFSETQ. The CDR3 is made up of 14 amino acids. This CDR3 reads CASSSQGQLNEQYF. CDR3 coding DNA: TGCGCCAGCAGCAGCCAGGGACAGCTTAACGAGCAGTACTTC.

This clone was counted a single time. The V call is TRBV12-3 or TRBV12-4, the J call TRBJ2-7; D remains unclear. The CDR3 is made up of 13 amino acids. V was cut by 0 bases and J by 4 bases, with 7 bases left in between. CDR3 in DNA: TGTGCCAGCAGTTTAGCTCTATTTTACGAGCAGTACTTC. As protein: CASSLALFYEQYF.

V and J are TRBV10-3 and TRBJ2-1; no reliable D call. CDR3 length: 13 amino acids. V was pared by 8 bases and J by 0 bases, with 8 bases between. Looked up from germline, CDR1 is ENHRY and CDR2 is SYGVKD. CDR3 nucleotide sequence: TGTGCCATCGGCCCAGACTCCTACAATGAGCAGTTCTTC. Translating gives CAIGPDSYNEQFF.

The chain is built from TRBV4-3 and TRBJ1-1, with D possibly TRBD1 on 6 matching bases. This CDR3 is built from 15 residues. Looked up from germline, CDR1 is LGHNA and CDR2 is YSLEER. The V and J ends lost 0 bases and 2 bases respectively, with 10 bases between them. The CDR3 nucleotides read TGCGCCAGCAGCCAAGATCAGGGGACCAACACTGAAGCTTTCTTT. It yields the protein CASSQDQGTNTEAFF.

This chain connects TRBV2 to TRBJ2-6, with D tentatively TRBD2 (5 bases). The germline V and J ends were trimmed by 2 bases and 0 bases, with 8 bases remaining between them. CDR3 length: 16 amino acids. Germline values: CDR1 SNHLY, CDR2 FYNNEI. DNA of the CDR3: TGTGCCAGCAGTGAATCCGGGGACTCTGGGGCCAACGTCCTGACTTTC. This codes for CASSESGDSGANVLTF.

This clone was found a few times. The chain joins TRBV5-8 to TRBJ1-5; D call uncertain. From germline, CDR1 is SGHTS and CDR2 YDEGEE. The V end lost 5 bases, the J end lost 3 bases, and 6 bases lay between the germline ends. CDR3 size: 12 residues. The CDR3 bases are TGTGCCAGCAGTGGGCACAATCAGCCCCAGCATTTT. As protein: CASSGHNQPQHF. The complete variable domain, with remaining parts taken from reference TRBV5-8 and TRBJ1-5, reads EAGVTQSPTHLIKTRGQQATLRCSPISGHTSVYWYQQALGLGLQFLLWYDEGEERNRGNFPPRFSGRQFPNYSSELNVNALELEDSALYLCASSGHNQPQHFGDGTRLSIL.

The rearrangement joins TRBV7-9 to TRBJ2-4; D might be TRBD1 (8 bases). The CDR3 totals 14 residues. From germline, CDR1 is SEHNR and CDR2 FQNEAQ (reference sequence). V gave up 5 bases and J gave up 5 bases, with 13 bases separating them. For the CDR3, the DNA is TGTGCCAGCAGCCAACAGGGGGGGCAAAACATTCAGTACTTC. Translating it yields CASSQQGGQNIQYF.

V gene TRBV7-2 combines with J gene TRBJ1-5, with D perhaps TRBD1 (5 bases). Germline V lookup: CDR1 SGHTA, CDR2 FQGNSA. The ends were cut back, 0 bases at V and 7 bases at J, with 10 bases in the middle. The CDR3 totals 14 residues. CDR3 DNA: TGTGCCAGCAGCTTAGCAGGGGATAGACAGCCCCAGCATTTT. This gives the protein CASSLAGDRQPQHF.

This chain uses TRBV25-1 with TRBJ1-2; D uncertain. Germline values: CDR1 MGHDK, CDR2 SYGVNS. The CDR3 spans 12 residues. V was cut by 5 bases and J by 4 bases, with 8 bases left in between. Here the CDR3 DNA reads TGTGCCAGCAGTAGGGCGGGCTATGGCTACACCTTC. Encoded protein: CASSRAGYGYTF.

V and J are TRBV5-1 and TRBJ1-1, with a weak D call TRBD1 (5 bases). This CDR3 has 14 residues. Trimming removed 7 bases from V and 2 bases from J, with 15 bases in between. Germline-derived CDR1 and CDR2 are SGHRS and YFSETQ. The CDR3 nucleotides are TGCGCCAGCGGCCCGCGGGGCTCTAACACTGAAGCTTTCTTT. Residues: CASGPRGSNTEAFF.

The chain uses TRBV3-1 (or the pseudogene TRBV3-2) and TRBJ2-1; 12 nucleotides match TRBD2. CDR1 and CDR2 (germline): LGHDT, YNNKEL (reference sequence). This CDR3 comprises 16 residues. Trimming took 3 bases from V and 12 from J; bases not matched to a gene: 12. In DNA, the CDR3 is TGTGCCAGCAGCCATGTGAGGACTAGCGGGGTAGGGGGGCAGTTCTTC. Translation gives CASSHVRTSGVGGQFF.

V usage is TRBV4-2 and J usage is TRBJ2-5; TRBD2 matches at 10 bases. V trimming: 3 bases; J trimming: 4 bases; junction bases outside the gene matches: 11. From germline, CDR1 is LGHNA and CDR2 YNFKEQ. The CDR3 has 17 residues. The CDR3 is CASSQAGLAIFGETQYF. DNA for the CDR3: TGTGCCAGCAGCCAGGCGGGACTAGCGATTTTCGGAGAGACCCAGTACTTC.

The V gene is TRBV4-1, the J gene TRBJ1-2; D is uncertain. Trimming left V 7 bases short and J 5 bases short, with 17 bases between. CDR1 and CDR2 (germline): MGHRA, YSYEKL. The CDR3 totals 14 residues. In DNA, the CDR3 is TGCGCCAGCACCGGCTTACTCGGGAATTATGGCTACACCTTC. It is translated as CASTGLLGNYGYTF.

J is TRBJ2-7 and V is TRBV12-3 or TRBV12-4; 7 nucleotides align to TRBD2. V shed 7 bases, J shed 4 bases, and the junction held 7 bases outside the gene matches. This CDR3 contains 13 residues. The CDR3 protein is CASKPGGTYEQYF. CDR3 in DNA: TGTGCCAGCAAACCGGGGGGAACTTACGAGCAGTACTTC.

The rearrangement joins TRBV7-2 to TRBJ2-7; 8 bases map to TRBD1. This CDR3 has 16 residues. Germline values: CDR1 SGHTA, CDR2 FQGNSA. Germline trimming cut 1 base from V and 1 base from J; bases unmatched to any gene: 6. CDR3 sequence reads: CASSLVLRTGSYEQYF. CDR3 bases: TGTGCCAGCAGCTTAGTGCTCCGGACAGGGTCCTACGAGCAGTACTTC.

The chain uses TRBV19 and TRBJ1-5, with 11 bases fitting TRBD1. CDR1 and CDR2 (germline): LNHDA, SQIVND (reference sequence). The CDR3 is made up of 16 amino acids. Losses at the gene ends were 2 bases for V and 6 bases for J; bases not matched to a gene: 6. Written as DNA, the CDR3 is TGTGCCAGTAGTATATCTCGGACAGGGGGCGGTCAGCCCCAGCATTTT. It encodes CASSISRTGGGQPQHF.

CDR3 amino acids: CASTPLDSEDTQYF. CDR3 nucleotide sequence: TGTGCCAGCACCCCTCTGGACAGCGAAGATACGCAGTATTTT. The genes are TRBV27 and TRBJ2-3, with D possibly being TRBD1 (6 bases). The CDR3 runs to 14 residues. The germline V and J ends were trimmed by 7 bases and 5 bases, with 16 bases remaining between them. CDR1 is MNHEY and CDR2 is SMNVEV in the germline V gene (reference sequence).